The next 4 T cell receptor beta chains were all read from a single sample in a study of immune evolution from preneoplasia to lung adenocarcinoma. Libraries were prepared by immunoSEQ multiplex PCR; TCRdb keeps only in-frame clonotypes and omits some of them. The sample gives more than 12,000 clones, around 84% of which show up once; approximately 3.1% is in the top ten. Sample: FFPE minimally invasive lung adenocarcinoma tissue. These receptors all stem from a person aged 55-79 years with lung adenocarcinoma.

This chain connects TRBV7-3 to TRBJ2-7; tentative D call: TRBD2 (7 bases). V was pared by 1 base and J by 5 bases, with 12 bases between. Germline-derived CDR1 and CDR2 are SGHTA and FQGTGA. The CDR3 is 14 residues long. DNA for the CDR3: TGTGCCAGCAGCTTAAGGGGGGGCTCGGACGAGCAGTACTTC. It translates to CASSLRGGSDEQYF.

This clone was detected only a few times. V gene TRBV5-1 combines with J gene TRBJ1-1; possible D gene TRBD1, 5 bases. The CDR3 consists of 14 residues. V was pared by 4 bases and J by 1 base, with 11 bases between. Germline CDR1 reads SGHRS; CDR2 reads YFSETQ. The CDR3 nucleotides are TGCGCCAGCAGCGGGGGACTTGAGAACACTGAAGCTTTCTTT. Amino acid sequence: CASSGGLENTEAFF.

The V and J genes are TRBV9 and TRBJ2-7; tentatively, D is TRBD2 (5 bases). From germline, CDR1 is SGDLS and CDR2 YYNGEE. The CDR3 extends over 14 amino acids. The V end lost 4 bases, the J end lost 0 bases, and 11 bases lay between the germline ends. CDR3 DNA sequence: TGTGCCAGCAGCCCAACGACTAACTCCTACGAGCAGTACTTC. It specifies CASSPTTNSYEQYF.

The V and J genes are TRBV7-8 and TRBJ1-4, with unresolved D. Germline loops: CDR1 SGHVS, CDR2 FQNEAQ. The length of the CDR3 is 15 residues. V dropped 3 bases and J dropped 5 bases, with 13 bases sitting between them. The CDR3 DNA reads TGTGCCAGCAGCTTGATAGGGTCAAGGAATGAAAAACTGTTTTTT. It yields the protein CASSLIGSRNEKLFF.